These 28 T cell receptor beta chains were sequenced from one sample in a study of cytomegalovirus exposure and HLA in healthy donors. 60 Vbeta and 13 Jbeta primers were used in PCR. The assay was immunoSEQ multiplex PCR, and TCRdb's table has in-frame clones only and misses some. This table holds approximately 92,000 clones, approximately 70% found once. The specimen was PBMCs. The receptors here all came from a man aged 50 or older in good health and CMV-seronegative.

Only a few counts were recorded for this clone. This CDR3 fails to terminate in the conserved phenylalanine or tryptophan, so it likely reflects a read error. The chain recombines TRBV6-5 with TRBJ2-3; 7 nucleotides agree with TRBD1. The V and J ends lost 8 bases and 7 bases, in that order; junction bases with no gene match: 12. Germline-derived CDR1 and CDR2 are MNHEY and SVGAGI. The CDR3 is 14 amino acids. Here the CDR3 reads CASGRGISPHTQYV. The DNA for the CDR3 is TGTGCCAGCGGCAGGGGGATCTCGCCACATACGCAGTATGTT.

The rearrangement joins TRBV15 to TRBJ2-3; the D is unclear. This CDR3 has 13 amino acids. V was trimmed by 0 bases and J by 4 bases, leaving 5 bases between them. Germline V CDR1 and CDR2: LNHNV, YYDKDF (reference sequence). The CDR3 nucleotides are TGTGCCACCAGCAGAGATCCAGCAGATACGCAGTATTTT. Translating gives CATSRDPADTQYF.

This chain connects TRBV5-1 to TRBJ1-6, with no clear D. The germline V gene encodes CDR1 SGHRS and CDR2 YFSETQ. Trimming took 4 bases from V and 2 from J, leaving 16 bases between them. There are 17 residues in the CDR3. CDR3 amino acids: CASSATGGLAYNSPLHF. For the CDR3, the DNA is TGCGCCAGCAGCGCCACTGGAGGGTTGGCCTATAATTCACCCCTCCACTTT.

The CDR3 region is CASSLRQGASGTEAFF. The CDR3 nucleotides read TGCGCCAGCAGCTTAAGACAGGGGGCCTCGGGGACTGAAGCTTTCTTT. This chain connects TRBV5-1 to TRBJ1-1; TRBD1 agrees at 10 bases. CDR1 is SGHRS, CDR2 YFSETQ, per germline. CDR3 length equals 16 residues. V lost 2 bases and J lost 5; bases outside the gene matches: 9. Complete variable domain (other parts from reference TRBV5-1 and TRBJ1-1): KAGVTQTPRYLIKTRGQQVTLSCSPISGHRSVSWYQQTPGQGLQFLFEYFSETQRNKGNFPGRFSGRQFSNSRSEMNVSTLELGDSALYLCASSLRQGASGTEAFFGQGTRLTVV.

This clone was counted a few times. The DNA for the CDR3 is TGTGCCAGCAGTGTCGACAGGGCGTCCGCTGAAGCTTTCTTT. It is translated as CASSVDRASAEAFF. The chain uses TRBV2 and TRBJ1-1, with 7 positions matching TRBD1. CDR3 length equals 14 residues. Germline V gene data show CDR1 as SNHLY and CDR2 as FYNNEI. J was trimmed by 6 bases and V by 4 bases; bases with no gene match: 8.

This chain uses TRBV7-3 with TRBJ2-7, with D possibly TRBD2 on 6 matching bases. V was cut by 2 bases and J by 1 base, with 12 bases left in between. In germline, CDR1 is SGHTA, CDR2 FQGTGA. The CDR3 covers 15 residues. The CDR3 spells CASSLDLAQSYEQYV. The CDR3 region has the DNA TGTGCCAGCAGCTTAGACCTAGCGCAGTCCTACGAGCAGTACGTC.

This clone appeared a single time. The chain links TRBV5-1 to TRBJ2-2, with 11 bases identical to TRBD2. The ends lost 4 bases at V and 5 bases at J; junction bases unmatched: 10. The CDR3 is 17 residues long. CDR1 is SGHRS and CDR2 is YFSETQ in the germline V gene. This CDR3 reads CASSDLAGGLGTGELFF. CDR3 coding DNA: TGCGCCAGCAGCGACCTAGCGGGAGGCCTCGGGACCGGGGAGCTGTTTTTT.

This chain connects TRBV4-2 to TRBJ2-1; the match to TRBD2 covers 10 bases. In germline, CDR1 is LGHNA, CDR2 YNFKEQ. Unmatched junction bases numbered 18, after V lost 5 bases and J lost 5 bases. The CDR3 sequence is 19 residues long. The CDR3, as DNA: TGTGCCAGCAGCTTCCGGACTAGCGGAGGGGGGGGCTCTGACAATGAGCAGTTCTTC. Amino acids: CASSFRTSGGGGSDNEQFF.

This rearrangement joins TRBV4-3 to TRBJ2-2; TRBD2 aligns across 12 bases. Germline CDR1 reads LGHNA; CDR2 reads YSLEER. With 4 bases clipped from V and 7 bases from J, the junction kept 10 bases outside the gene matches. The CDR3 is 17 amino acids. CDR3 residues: CASSRKFLAGGGGELFF. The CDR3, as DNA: TGCGCCAGCAGCCGAAAATTTCTAGCGGGAGGGGGCGGGGAGCTGTTTTTT.

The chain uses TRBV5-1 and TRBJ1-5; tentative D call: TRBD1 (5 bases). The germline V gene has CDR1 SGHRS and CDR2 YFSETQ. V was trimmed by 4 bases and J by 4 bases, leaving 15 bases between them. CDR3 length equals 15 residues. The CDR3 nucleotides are TGCGCCAGCAGCCCTGGGACTTTACGGAATCAGCCCCAGCATTTT. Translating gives CASSPGTLRNQPQHF.

CDR3 region: CASSLAGGETQYF. CDR3 DNA sequence: TGTGCCAGCAGCTTGGCAGGTGGAGAGACCCAGTACTTC. The gene calls are TRBV5-5 and TRBJ2-5, with no clear D. The CDR3 runs to 13 residues. Trimming left V 0 bases short and J 4 bases short, with 7 bases between. CDR1 is SGHKS and CDR2 is YYEKEE in the germline V gene (reference sequence). Supplemented by reference TRBV5-5 and TRBJ2-5, the full variable domain reads DAGVTQSPTHLIKTRGQQVTLRCSPISGHKSVSWYQQVLGQGPQFIFQYYEKEERGRGNFPDRFSARQFPNYSSELNVNALLLGDSALYLCASSLAGGETQYFGPGTRLLVL.

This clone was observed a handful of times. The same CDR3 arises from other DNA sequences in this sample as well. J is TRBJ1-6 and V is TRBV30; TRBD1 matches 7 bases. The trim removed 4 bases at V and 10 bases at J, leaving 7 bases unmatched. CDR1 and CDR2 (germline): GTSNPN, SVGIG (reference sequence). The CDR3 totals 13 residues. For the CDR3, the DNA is TGTGCCTGGAAAGGGCCCAGGGGGTCACCCCTCCACTTT. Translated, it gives CAWKGPRGSPLHF.

The CDR3, as DNA: TGTGCCAGCAGCGAATCGACAGGGGAGGTTGTACAAAAACTGTTTTTT. This translates into CASSESTGEVVQKLFF. The chain joins TRBV27 to TRBJ1-4, with 8 bases aligning to TRBD1. Unmatched junction bases numbered 15, after V lost 6 bases and J lost 9 bases. This CDR3 region has 16 residues. Germline CDR1 is MNHEY and CDR2 is SMNVEV (reference sequence). The full variable domain, in which reference TRBV27 and TRBJ1-4 provide the parts outside the CDR3, is EAQVTQNPRYLITVTGKKLTVTCSQNMNHEYMSWYRQDPGLGLRQIYYSMNVEVTDKGDVPEGYKVSRKEKRNFPLILESPSPNQTSLYFCASSESTGEVVQKLFFGSGTQLSVL.

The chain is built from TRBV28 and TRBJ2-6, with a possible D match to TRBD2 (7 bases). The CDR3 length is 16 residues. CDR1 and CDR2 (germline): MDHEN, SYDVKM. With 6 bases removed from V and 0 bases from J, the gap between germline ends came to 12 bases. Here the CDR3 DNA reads TGTGCCAGCAGAGGGGGGGTCAGCTCTGGGGCCAACGTCCTGACTTTC. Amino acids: CASRGGVSSGANVLTF. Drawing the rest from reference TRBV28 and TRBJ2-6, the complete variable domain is DVKVTQSSRYLVKRTGEKVFLECVQDMDHENMFWYRQDPGLGLRLIYFSYDVKMKEKGDIPEGYSVSREKKERFSLILESASTNQTSMYLCASRGGVSSGANVLTFGAGSRLTVL.

This CDR3 is CASSKLAGGNTGELFF. The CDR3 DNA reads as TGTGCCAGCAGCAAACTAGCGGGAGGGAACACCGGGGAGCTGTTTTTT. This rearrangement joins TRBV7-3 to TRBJ2-2; TRBD2 agrees at 12 bases. The CDR3 loop spans 16 amino acids. Germline V CDR1 and CDR2: SGHTA, FQGTGA. Trimming removed 5 bases from V and 1 base from J; junction bases left unmatched: 2.

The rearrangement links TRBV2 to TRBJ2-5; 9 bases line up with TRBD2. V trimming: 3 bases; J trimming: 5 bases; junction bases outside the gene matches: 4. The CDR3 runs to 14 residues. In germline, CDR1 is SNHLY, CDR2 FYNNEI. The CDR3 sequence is CASSDFSGGETQYF. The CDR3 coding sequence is TGTGCCAGCAGTGATTTTAGCGGGGGTGAGACCCAGTACTTC.

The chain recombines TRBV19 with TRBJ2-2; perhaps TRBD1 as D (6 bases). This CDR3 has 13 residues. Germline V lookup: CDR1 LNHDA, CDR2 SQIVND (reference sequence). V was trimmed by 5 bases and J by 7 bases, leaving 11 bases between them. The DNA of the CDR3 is TGTGCCAGTAGTGTCACAGGGTTCGGGGAGCTGTTTTTT. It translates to CASSVTGFGELFF.

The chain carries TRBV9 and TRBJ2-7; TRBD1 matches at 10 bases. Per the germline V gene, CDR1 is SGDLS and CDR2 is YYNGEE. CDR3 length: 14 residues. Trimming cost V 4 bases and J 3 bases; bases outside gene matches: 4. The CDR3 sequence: CASSMGTGVYEQYF. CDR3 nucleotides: TGTGCCAGCAGCATGGGGACAGGGGTCTACGAGCAGTACTTC.

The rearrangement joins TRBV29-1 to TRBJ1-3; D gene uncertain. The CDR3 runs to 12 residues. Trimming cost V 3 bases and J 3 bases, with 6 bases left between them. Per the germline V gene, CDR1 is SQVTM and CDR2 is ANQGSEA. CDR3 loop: CSVDEGGNTIYF. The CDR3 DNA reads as TGCAGCGTTGACGAGGGTGGAAACACCATATATTTT.

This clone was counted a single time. DNA of the CDR3: TGTGCCAGCGTAAGGGGGGGGACCTACAATGAGCAGTTCTTC. This codes for CASVRGGTYNEQFF. The chain joins TRBV25-1 to TRBJ2-1; a weak D match, TRBD2 (7 bases). The germline CDR1 and CDR2 sequences are MGHDK and SYGVNS. This CDR3 has 14 residues. With 8 bases removed from V and 2 bases from J, the gap between germline ends came to 13 bases.

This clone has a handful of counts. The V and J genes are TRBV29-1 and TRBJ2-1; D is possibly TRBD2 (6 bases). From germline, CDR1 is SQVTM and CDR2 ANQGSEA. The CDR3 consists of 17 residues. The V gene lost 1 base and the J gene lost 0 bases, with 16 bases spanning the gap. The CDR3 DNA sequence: TGCAGCGTTGAAGGAGGTAGCGGATTGAGCTCCTACAATGAGCAGTTCTTC. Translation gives CSVEGGSGLSSYNEQFF.

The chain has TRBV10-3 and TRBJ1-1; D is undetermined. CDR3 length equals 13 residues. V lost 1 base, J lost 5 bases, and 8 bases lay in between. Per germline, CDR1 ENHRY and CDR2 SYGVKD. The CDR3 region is CAISEWRNTEAFF. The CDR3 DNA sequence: TGTGCCATCAGTGAGTGGAGAAATACTGAAGCTTTCTTT.

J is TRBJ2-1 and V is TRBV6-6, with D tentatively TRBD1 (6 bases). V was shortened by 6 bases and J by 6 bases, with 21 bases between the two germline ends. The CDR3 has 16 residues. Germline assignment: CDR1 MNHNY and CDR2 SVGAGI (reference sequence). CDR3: CASRQATGSTSNEQFF. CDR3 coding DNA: TGTGCCAGCAGGCAGGCGACAGGAAGCACCTCCAATGAGCAGTTCTTC.

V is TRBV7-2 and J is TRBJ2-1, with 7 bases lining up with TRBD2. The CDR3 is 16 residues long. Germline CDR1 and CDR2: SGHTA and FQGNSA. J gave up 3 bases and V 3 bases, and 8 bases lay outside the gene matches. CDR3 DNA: TGTGCCAGCAGCTTGAGGGGCGGGACTAACTACAATGAGCAGTTCTTC. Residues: CASSLRGGTNYNEQFF. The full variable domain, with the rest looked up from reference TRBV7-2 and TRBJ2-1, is GAGVSQSPSNKVTEKGKDVELRCDPISGHTALYWYRQSLGQGLEFLIYFQGNSAPDKSGLPSDRFSAERTGGSVSTLTIQRTQQEDSAVYLCASSLRGGTNYNEQFFGPGTRLTVL.

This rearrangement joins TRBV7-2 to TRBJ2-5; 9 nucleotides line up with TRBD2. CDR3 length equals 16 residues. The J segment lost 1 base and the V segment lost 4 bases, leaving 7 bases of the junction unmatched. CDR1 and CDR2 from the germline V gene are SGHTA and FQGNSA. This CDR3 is CASSSLAGTLQETQYF. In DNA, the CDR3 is TGTGCCAGCAGCTCTCTAGCGGGAACCCTCCAAGAGACCCAGTACTTC.

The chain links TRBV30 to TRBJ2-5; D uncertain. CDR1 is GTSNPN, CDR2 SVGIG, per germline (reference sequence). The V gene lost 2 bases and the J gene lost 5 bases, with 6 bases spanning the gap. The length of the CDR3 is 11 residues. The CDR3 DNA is TGTGCCTGGAGTCCATCCGAGACCCAGTACTTC. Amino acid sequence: CAWSPSETQYF. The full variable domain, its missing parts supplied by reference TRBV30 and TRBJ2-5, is SQTIHQWPATLVQPVGSPLSLECTVEGTSNPNLYWYRQAAGRGLQLLFYSVGIGQISSEVPQNLSASRPQDRQFILSSKKLLLSDSGFYLCAWSPSETQYFGPGTRLLVL.

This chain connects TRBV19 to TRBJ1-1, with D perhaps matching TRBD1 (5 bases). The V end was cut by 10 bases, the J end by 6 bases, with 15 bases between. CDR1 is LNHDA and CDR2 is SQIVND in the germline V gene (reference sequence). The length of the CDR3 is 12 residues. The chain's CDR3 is CATQSRGSEAFF. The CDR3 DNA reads TGTGCCACCCAGTCCCGGGGGTCTGAAGCTTTCTTT.

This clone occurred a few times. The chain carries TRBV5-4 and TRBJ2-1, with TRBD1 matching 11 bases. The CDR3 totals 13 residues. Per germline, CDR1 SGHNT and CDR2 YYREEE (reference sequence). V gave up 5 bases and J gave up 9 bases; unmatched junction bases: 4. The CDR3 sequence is CASREGQGGEQFF. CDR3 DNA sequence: TGTGCCAGCAGGGAGGGACAGGGGGGTGAGCAGTTCTTC.